Below, one T cell receptor beta chain is given with its context. No antigen is known for it. This entry comes from a study of lymphopenia after photon versus proton radiotherapy. Study findings and constraints: A bigger post-nadir fall in TCR diversity correlated inversely with survival time in deceased patients. Authors raise, but do not show, better survival with proton therapy. Under photons, naive T cells and diversity fell while effector/memory populations rose. Oligoclonal CD8+ Temra expansion after nadir drove photon patients' diversity drop.

Trimming removed 5 bases at V and 4 bases at J, with 11 bases between. Germline loops: CDR1 SGHTA, CDR2 FQGNSA. The CDR3 has 13 residues. Sequenced by immunoSEQ multiplex PCR; TCRdb stores in-frame clones only, minus some. The profile shows about 45,000 clones, over 75% of them singletons. J is TRBJ2-5 and V is TRBV7-2, with D tentatively TRBD1 (6 bases). The sequencing here drew on peripheral blood, taken from a patient treated with photon-based radiotherapy. The receptor comes from a man aged 35 to 55 with gastric cancer. This CDR3 reads CASSTGLGETQYF. The CDR3 nucleotides read TGTGCCAGCAGCACAGGGTTGGGAGAGACCCAGTACTTC. The whole variable domain, remainder taken from reference TRBV7-2 and TRBJ2-5, is GAGVSQSPSNKVTEKGKDVELRCDPISGHTALYWYRQSLGQGLEFLIYFQGNSAPDKSGLPSDRFSAERTGGSVSTLTIQRTQQEDSAVYLCASSTGLGETQYFGPGTRLLVL.